These T cell receptor beta chains were read from a single sample in a study of blood T cell repertoires in COVID-19. Assay used: immunoSEQ multiplex PCR; TCRdb lists only in-frame clones, some missing. The sample comprises about 220,000 clones, approximately 90% of which are singletons, and about 4% rests with the top ten. The sequenced material came from PBMCs or T cells enriched from blood (not recorded which). Source of these receptors: a woman between 40 and 50 years old with acute COVID-19. CDR3s include the opening cysteine and the closing phenylalanine or tryptophan. Each record gives: J gene, V gene, CDR3 protein.

TRBJ1-1 | TRBV4-1 | CASSQPTGGMNTEAFF
TRBJ2-7 | TRBV11-2 | CASSYSTGGEQYF
TRBJ2-7 | TRBV29-1 | CSVRDYYEQYF
TRBJ2-5 | TRBV5-1 | CASSFQTEETQYF
TRBJ1-2 | TRBV7-8 | CASTLDRGPANYGYTF
TRBJ2-1 | TRBV5-6 | CASSSGGQGISEQFF
TRBJ1-2 | TRBV20-1 | CSASAVLGGSGYTF
TRBJ1-6 | TRBV5-1 | CATQPRELVDSPLHF
TRBJ1-2 | TRBV5-6 | CASTAAPTGDGYTF
TRBJ1-5 | TRBV5-1 | CASSPSGGYQPQHF
TRBJ1-2 | TRBV29-1 | CSVSTEGGAGSSWGYTF
TRBJ2-1 | TRBV30 | CAWSVGGPHNEQFF
TRBJ1-3 | TRBV9 | CASSRQGFGNTIYF
TRBJ1-2 | TRBV30 | CAWRENLGTRGLDGYTF
TRBJ2-2 | TRBV30 | CAWRFLPGQRLKTGELFF
TRBJ1-2 | TRBV6-4 | CASSDRGGYTF
TRBJ1-1 | TRBV12-2 | CASRLPSGSPTEAFF
TRBJ2-5 | TRBV12-5 | CASGQIFTTGKYQETQYF
TRBJ2-7 | TRBV6-5 | CASTSGTLEQYF
TRBJ1-1 | TRBV14 | CASSHYRGVLNTEAFF
TRBJ2-2 | TRBV5-5 | CASSQPDRENTGELFF
TRBJ2-3 | TRBV5-8 | CASSSDTSGVTDTQYF
TRBJ1-1 | TRBV6-5 | CASRQGFYTEAFF
TRBJ1-1 | TRBV23-1 | CASSQARCPKYTEAFF
TRBJ1-2 | TRBV12-3/TRBV12-4 | CASTSRWLDGYTF
TRBJ1-2 | TRBV6-2/TRBV6-3 | CASSPYWDSSGGDTF
TRBJ1-6 | TRBV10-3 | CAISERAQGSYNSPLHF
TRBJ1-2 | TRBV27 | CASSDLGGRVHGYTF
TRBJ1-4 | TRBV9 | CASSGQGRDEKLFF
TRBJ2-1 | TRBV29-1 | CSVEPPNEQFF
TRBJ2-5 | TRBV7-9 | CASSLGGGLVETQYF
TRBJ1-5 | TRBV3-1/TRBV3-2 | CASSQGDQPQHF